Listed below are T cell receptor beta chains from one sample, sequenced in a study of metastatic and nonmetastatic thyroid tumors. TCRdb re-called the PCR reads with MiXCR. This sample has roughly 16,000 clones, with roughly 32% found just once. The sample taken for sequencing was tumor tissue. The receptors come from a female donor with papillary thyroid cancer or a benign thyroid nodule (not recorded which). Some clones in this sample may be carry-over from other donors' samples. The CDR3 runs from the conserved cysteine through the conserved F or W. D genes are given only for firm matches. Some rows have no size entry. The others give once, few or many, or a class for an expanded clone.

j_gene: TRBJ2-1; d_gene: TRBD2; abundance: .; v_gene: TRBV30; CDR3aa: CAWSRGGGSNEQFF; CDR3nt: TGTGCCTGGAGTCGCGGGGGGGGCTCGAATGAGCAGTTCTTC
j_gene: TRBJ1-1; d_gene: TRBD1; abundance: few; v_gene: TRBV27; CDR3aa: CASSPWDRGMNTEAFF; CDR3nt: TGTGCCAGCAGTCCTTGGGACAGGGGAATGAACACTGAAGCTTTCTTT
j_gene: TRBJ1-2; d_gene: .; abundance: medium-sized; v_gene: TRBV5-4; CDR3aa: CASSLGGRDYGYTF; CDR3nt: TGTGCCAGCAGCTTGGGGGGCAGGGACTATGGCTACACCTTC
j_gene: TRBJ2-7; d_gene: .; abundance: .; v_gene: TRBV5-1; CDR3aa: CASSLMDAYEQYF; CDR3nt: TGCGCCAGCAGCTTGATGGATGCCTACGAGCAGTACTTC
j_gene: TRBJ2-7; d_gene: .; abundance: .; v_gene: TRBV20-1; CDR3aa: CSAREQVATYEQYF; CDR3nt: TGCAGTGCTAGAGAACAGGTGGCAACCTACGAGCAGTACTTC
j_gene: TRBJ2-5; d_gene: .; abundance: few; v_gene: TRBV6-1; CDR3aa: CASSGLETQYF; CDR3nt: TGTGCCAGCAGTGGACTAGAGACCCAGTACTTC
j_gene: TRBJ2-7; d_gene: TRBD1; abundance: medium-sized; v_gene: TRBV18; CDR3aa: CASRQGAYEQYF; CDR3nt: TGTGCCAGCCGGCAGGGGGCTTACGAGCAGTACTTC
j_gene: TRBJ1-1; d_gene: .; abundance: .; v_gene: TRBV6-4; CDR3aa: CASKRQLNTEAFF; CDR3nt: TGTGCCAGCAAGAGACAATTGAACACTGAAGCTTTCTTT
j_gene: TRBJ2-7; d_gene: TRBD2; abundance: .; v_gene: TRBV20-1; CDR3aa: CSARDPLAESSYEQYF; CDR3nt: TGCAGTGCTAGAGATCCTCTAGCGGAGAGCTCCTACGAGCAGTACTTC
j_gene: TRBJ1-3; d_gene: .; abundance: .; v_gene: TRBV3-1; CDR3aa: CASSQKFRVSGNTIYF; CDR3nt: TGTGCCAGCAGCCAAAAATTCAGGGTTTCAGGAAACACCATATATTTT
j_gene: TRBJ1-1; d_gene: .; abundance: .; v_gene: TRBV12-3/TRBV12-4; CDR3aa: CASSLAKGEAFF; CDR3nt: TGTGCCAGCAGTTTGGCAAAGGGTGAAGCTTTCTTT
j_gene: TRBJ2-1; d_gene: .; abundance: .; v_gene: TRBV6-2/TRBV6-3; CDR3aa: CASSYSAVGGAVYNEQFF; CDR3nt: TGTGCCAGCAGTTACTCTGCGGTTGGCGGGGCCGTCTACAATGAGCAGTTCTTC
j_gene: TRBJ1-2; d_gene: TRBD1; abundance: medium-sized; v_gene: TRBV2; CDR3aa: CASSNRDRVKGYGYTF; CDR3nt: TGTGCCAGCAGCAACCGGGACAGGGTAAAGGGCTATGGCTACACCTTC
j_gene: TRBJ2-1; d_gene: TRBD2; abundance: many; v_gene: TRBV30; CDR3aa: CAWGGERDWDEQFF; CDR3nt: TGTGCCTGGGGGGGAGAGCGGGATTGGGATGAGCAGTTCTTC
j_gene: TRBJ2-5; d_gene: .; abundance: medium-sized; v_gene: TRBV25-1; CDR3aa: CASSESGLETQYF; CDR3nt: TGTGCCAGCAGTGAATCCGGTTTGGAGACCCAGTACTTC
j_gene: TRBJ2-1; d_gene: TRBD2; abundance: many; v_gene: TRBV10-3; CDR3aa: CAIRDSERGPGNEQFF; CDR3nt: TGTGCCATCAGGGATTCGGAGCGGGGGCCCGGGAATGAGCAGTTCTTC
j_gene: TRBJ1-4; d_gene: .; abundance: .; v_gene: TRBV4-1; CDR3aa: CASSPDSRSEKLFF; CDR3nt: TGCGCCAGCAGCCCGGACAGCCGATCTGAAAAACTGTTTTTT
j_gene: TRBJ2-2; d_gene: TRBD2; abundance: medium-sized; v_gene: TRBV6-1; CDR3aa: CASSSLGGGPSGELFF; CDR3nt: TGTGCCAGCAGTTCCCTTGGCGGGGGGCCCTCCGGGGAGCTGTTTTTT
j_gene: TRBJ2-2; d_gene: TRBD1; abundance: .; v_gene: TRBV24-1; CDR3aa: CATNSRDRETGELFF; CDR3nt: TGTGCCACCAACAGCAGGGACAGGGAGACCGGGGAGCTGTTTTTT
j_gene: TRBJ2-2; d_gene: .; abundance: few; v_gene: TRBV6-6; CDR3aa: CASSYRPLFSANTGELFF; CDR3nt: TGTGCCAGCAGTTACAGGCCTCTCTTTTCCGCGAACACCGGGGAGCTGTTTTTT
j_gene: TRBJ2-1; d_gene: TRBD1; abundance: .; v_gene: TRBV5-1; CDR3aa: CASSLGQTNEQFF; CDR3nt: TGCGCCAGCAGCCTGGGACAGACCAATGAGCAGTTCTTC
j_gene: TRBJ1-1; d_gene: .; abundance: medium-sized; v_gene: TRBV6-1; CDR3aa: CASNRGAVSEAFF; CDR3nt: TGTGCCAGCAATAGGGGAGCGGTCTCTGAAGCTTTCTTT
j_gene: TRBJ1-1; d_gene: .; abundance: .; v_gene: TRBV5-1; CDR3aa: CASSLDRANTEAFF; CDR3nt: TGCGCCAGCAGCTTGGACAGGGCGAACACTGAAGCTTTCTTT
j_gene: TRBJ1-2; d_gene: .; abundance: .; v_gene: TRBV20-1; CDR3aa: CSAREVRNYGYTF; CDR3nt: TGCAGTGCTAGAGAAGTAAGAAACTATGGCTACACCTTC
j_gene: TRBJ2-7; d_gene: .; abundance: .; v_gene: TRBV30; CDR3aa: CAWSQRGGEQYF; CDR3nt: TGTGCCTGGAGTCAGAGGGGGGGCGAGCAGTACTTC
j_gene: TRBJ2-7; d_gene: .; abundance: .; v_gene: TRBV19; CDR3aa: CASSPGVDAWEQYF; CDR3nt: TGTGCCAGTAGTCCCGGGGTGGACGCTTGGGAGCAGTACTTC
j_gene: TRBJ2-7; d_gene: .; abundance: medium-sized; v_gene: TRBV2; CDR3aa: CASSESPRGEQYF; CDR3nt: TGTGCCAGCAGTGAAAGCCCGAGGGGCGAGCAGTACTTC
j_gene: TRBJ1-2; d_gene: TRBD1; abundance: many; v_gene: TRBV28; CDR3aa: CASRMTGGLYGYTF; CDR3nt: TGTGCCAGCAGGATGACAGGGGGCCTGTATGGCTACACCTTC
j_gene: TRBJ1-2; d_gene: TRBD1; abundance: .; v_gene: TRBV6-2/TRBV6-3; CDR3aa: CASRGTGAAYGYTF; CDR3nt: TGTGCCAGCAGAGGGACAGGGGCGGCCTATGGCTACACCTTC
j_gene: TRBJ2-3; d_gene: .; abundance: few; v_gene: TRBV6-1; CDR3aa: CASIEGYTQYF; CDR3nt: TGTGCCAGCATCGAGGGTTATACGCAGTATTTT
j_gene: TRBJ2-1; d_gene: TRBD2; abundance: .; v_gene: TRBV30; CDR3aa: CAWSGGRMDEQFF; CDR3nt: TGTGCCTGGAGTGGCGGGAGGATGGATGAGCAGTTCTTC
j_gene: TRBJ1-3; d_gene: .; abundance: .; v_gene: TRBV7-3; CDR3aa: CASSLSGGFGNTIYF; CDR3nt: TGTGCCAGCAGCTTGAGTGGGGGATTTGGAAACACCATATATTTT
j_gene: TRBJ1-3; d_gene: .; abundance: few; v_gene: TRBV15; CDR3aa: CATSKGGGTLPIYF; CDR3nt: TGTGCCACCAGCAAGGGTGGGGGAACTCTTCCCATATATTTT
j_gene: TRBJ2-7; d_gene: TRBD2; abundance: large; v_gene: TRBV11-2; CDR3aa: CASSLVAGGTYEQYF; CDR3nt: TGTGCCAGCAGCTTAGTAGCGGGGGGCACCTACGAGCAGTACTTC
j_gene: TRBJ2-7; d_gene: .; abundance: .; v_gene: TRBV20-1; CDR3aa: CSAPQRDKRYEQYF; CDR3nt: TGCAGTGCACCCCAGCGGGACAAACGATACGAGCAGTACTTC
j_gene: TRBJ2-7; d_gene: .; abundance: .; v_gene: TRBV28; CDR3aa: CASSSLGYYEQYF; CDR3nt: TGTGCCAGCAGCTCCCTCGGATACTACGAGCAGTACTTC
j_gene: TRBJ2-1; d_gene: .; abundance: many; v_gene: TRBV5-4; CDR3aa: CASSTIRAYNEQFF; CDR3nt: TGTGCCAGCAGCACCATACGTGCCTACAATGAGCAGTTCTTC
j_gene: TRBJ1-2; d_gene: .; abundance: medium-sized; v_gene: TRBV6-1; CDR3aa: CASRDGTPPGYTF; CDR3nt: TGTGCCAGCAGGGACGGGACTCCCCCTGGCTACACCTTC
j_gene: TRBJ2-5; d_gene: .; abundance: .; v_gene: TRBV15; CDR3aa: CATSGRQSHRETQYF; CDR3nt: TGTGCCACCAGCGGTCGACAGAGTCACAGGGAGACCCAGTACTTC
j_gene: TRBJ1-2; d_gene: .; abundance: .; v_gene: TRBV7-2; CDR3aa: CASSPGRVGNGYTF; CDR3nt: TGTGCCAGCAGCCCAGGCAGGGTAGGAAATGGCTACACCTTC
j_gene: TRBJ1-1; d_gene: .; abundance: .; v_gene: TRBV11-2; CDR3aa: CASSFGLGNTEAFF; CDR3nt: TGTGCCAGCAGCTTCGGATTGGGAAACACTGAAGCTTTCTTT
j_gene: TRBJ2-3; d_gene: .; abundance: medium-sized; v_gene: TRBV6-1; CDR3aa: CASSTRTDTQYF; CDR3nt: TGTGCCAGCAGTACCCGCACAGATACGCAGTATTTT
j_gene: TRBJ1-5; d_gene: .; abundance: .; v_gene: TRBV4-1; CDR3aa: CASSPDGGVNQPQHF; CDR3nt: TGCGCCAGCAGCCCGGATGGGGGGGTCAATCAGCCCCAGCATTTT
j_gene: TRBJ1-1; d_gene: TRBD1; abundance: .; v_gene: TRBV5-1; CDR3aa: CASSHTGQGAKPNTEAFF; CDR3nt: TGCGCCAGCAGCCATACGGGGCAGGGGGCCAAACCGAACACTGAAGCTTTCTTT
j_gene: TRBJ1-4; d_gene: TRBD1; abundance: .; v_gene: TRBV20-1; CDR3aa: CSAQTGATNEKLFF; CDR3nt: TGCAGTGCCCAGACAGGGGCAACTAATGAAAAACTGTTTTTT
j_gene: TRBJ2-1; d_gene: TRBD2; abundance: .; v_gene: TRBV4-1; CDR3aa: CASSQELAGGFRENEQFF; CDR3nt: TGCGCCAGCAGCCAAGAACTAGCGGGAGGCTTCCGTGAGAATGAGCAGTTCTTC
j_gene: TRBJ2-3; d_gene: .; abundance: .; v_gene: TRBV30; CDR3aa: CAWSPGAGTDTQYF; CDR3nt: TGTGCCTGGAGCCCGGGAGCGGGCACAGATACGCAGTATTTT
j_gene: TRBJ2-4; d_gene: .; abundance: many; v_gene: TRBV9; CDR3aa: CASSVGGHYLAKNIQYF; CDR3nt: TGTGCCAGCAGCGTAGGCGGACATTATCTAGCCAAAAACATTCAGTACTTC
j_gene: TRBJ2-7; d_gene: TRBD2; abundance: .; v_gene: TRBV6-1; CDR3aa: CASSEGVSGSYEQYF; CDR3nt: TGTGCCAGCAGTGAAGGGGTTAGCGGGAGCTACGAGCAGTACTTC
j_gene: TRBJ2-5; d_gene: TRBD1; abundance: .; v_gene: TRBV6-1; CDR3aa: CASRTGQQETQYF; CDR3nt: TGTGCCAGCAGAACGGGACAGCAAGAGACCCAGTACTTC
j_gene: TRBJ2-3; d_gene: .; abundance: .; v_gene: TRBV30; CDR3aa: CAWNPGPSQDTQYF; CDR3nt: TGTGCCTGGAATCCGGGACCATCTCAAGATACGCAGTATTTT
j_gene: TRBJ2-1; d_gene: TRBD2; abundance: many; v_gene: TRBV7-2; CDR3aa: CASSGSGGRYNEQFF; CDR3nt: TGTGCCAGCAGCGGTAGCGGGGGCCGTTACAATGAGCAGTTCTTC
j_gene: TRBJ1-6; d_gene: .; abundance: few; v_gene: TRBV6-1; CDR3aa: CASSESGRVSPLHF; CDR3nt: TGTGCCAGCAGTGAATCCGGCAGGGTTTCACCCCTCCACTTT
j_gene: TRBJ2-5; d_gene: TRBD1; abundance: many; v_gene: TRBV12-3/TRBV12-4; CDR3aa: CASSGQAGETQYF; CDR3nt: TGTGCCAGCAGTGGACAGGCTGGGGAGACCCAGTACTTC